Listed here is a single T cell receptor beta chain. The antigen is unknown. Data came from immunoSEQ multiplex PCR; TCRdb stores just in-frame clones and leaves some out. This sample has more than 110,000 clones, with approximately 94% found just once. Separate from the roughly 700-subject first cohort was the approximately 120-subject validation cohort, to which the donors belonged. The germline gives CDR1 SGHRS, CDR2 YFSETQ. The V end lost 2 bases, the J end lost 2 bases, and 8 bases lay between the germline ends. This CDR3 has 14 residues. These data belong to a study of cytomegalovirus exposure and HLA in healthy donors. Overall study: The 550 to 700 first-cohort repertoires and the 120 or so validation repertoires shared the same platform, a later analysis reported. Notes on the study in general: Generally TCR sequences proved uncommon, though certain public TCRs appeared in numerous donors. The study listed 164 cytomegalovirus-associated TCR beta chains.

This TCR derives from a man younger than 30 in good health and CMV-seropositive. This chain links TRBV5-1 with TRBJ1-5; maybe TRBD1 (5 bases). Sequencing was carried out using PBMCs. CDR3 region: CASSLWGGNQPQHF. As DNA, the CDR3 is TGCGCCAGCAGCTTATGGGGGGGCAATCAGCCCCAGCATTTT.